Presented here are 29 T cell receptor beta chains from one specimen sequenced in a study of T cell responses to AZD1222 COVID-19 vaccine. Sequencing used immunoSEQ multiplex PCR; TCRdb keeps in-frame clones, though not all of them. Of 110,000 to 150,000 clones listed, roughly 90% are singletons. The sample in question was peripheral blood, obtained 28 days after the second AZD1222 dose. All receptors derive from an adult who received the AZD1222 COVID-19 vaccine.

CDR3 sequence: CASSLASGRAGETQYF. In DNA, the CDR3 is TGTGCCAGCAGCTTAGCTAGCGGGAGGGCCGGGGAGACCCAGTACTTC. V gene TRBV7-2 combines with J gene TRBJ2-5; TRBD2 aligns across 11 bases. V was pared by 0 bases and J by 5 bases, with 5 bases of the junction left unmatched. CDR1 is SGHTA and CDR2 is FQGNSA in the germline V gene. The CDR3 consists of 16 residues.

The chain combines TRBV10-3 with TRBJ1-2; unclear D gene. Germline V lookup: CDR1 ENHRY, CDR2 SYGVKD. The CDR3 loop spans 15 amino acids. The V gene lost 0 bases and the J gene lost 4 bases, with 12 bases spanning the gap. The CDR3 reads CAISESLGRGYGYTF. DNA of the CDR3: TGTGCCATCAGTGAGTCGTTAGGTCGGGGCTATGGCTACACCTTC.

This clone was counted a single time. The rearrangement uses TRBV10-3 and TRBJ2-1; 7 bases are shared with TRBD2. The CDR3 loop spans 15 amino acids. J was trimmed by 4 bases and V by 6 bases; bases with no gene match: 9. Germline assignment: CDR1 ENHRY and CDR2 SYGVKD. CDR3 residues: CAIRVAGQPYNEQFF. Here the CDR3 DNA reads TGTGCCATCAGAGTAGCGGGCCAGCCTTACAATGAGCAGTTCTTC.

The chain's CDR3 is CASSPQTGLYTF. Here the CDR3 DNA reads TGTGCCAGCAGCCCGCAGACAGGTCTCTACACCTTC. The gene calls are TRBV13 and TRBJ1-2, with D perhaps TRBD1 (6 bases). CDR1 is PRHDT, CDR2 FYEKMQ, per germline (reference sequence). V lost 5 bases, J lost 10 bases, and 14 bases lay in between. The CDR3 has 12 residues. The whole variable domain, filled in from reference TRBV13 and TRBJ1-2, reads AAGVIQSPRHLIKEKRETATLKCYPIPRHDTVYWYQQGPGQDPQFLISFYEKMQSDKGSIPDRFSAQQFSDYHSELNMSSLELGDSALYFCASSPQTGLYTFGSGTRLTVV.

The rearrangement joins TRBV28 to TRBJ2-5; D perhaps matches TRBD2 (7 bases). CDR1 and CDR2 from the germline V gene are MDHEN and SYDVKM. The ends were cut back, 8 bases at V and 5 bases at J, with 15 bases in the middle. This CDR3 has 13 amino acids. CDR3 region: CASLGGGSETQYF. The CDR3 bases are TGTGCCAGCCTGGGGGGCGGGAGTGAGACCCAGTACTTC. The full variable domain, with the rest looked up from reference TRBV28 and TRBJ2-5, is DVKVTQSSRYLVKRTGEKVFLECVQDMDHENMFWYRQDPGLGLRLIYFSYDVKMKEKGDIPEGYSVSREKKERFSLILESASTNQTSMYLCASLGGGSETQYFGPGTRLLVL.

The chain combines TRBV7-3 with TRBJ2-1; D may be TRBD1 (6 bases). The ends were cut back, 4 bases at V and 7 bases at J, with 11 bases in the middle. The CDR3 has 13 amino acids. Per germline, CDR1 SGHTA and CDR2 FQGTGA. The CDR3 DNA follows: TGTGCCAGCAGCTATAACAGGGTAAATGAGCAGTTCTTC. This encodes CASSYNRVNEQFF.

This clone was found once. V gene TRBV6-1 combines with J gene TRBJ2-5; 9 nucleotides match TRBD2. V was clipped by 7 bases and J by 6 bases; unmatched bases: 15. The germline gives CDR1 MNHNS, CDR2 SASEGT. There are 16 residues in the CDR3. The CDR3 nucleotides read TGTGCCAGCACCGAAGCAACCAGCGGGAGGACCAAGACCCAGTACTTC. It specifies CASTEATSGRTKTQYF.

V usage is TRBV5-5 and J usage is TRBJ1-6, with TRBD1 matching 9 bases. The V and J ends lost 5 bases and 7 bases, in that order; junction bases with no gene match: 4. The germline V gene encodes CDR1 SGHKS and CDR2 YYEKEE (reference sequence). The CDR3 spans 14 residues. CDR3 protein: CASSSDRGNSPLHF. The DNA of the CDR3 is TGTGCCAGCAGTTCGGACAGGGGCAATTCACCCCTCCACTTT.

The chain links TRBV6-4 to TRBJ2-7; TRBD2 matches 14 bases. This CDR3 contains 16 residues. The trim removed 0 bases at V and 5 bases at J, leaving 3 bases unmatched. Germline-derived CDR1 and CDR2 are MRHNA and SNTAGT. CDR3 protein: CASSDSGTSGSHEQYF. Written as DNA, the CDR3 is TGTGCCAGCAGTGACTCGGGGACTAGCGGGAGCCACGAGCAGTACTTC.

Here the CDR3 reads CASSSPGLNQPQHF. CDR3 DNA: TGTGCCAGCAGTTCCCCAGGGTTAAATCAGCCCCAGCATTTT. The genes are TRBV28 and TRBJ1-5; D might be TRBD1 (5 bases). V lost 4 bases to trimming and J lost 4 bases, with 11 bases between them. This CDR3 spans 14 amino acids. From germline, CDR1 is MDHEN and CDR2 SYDVKM.

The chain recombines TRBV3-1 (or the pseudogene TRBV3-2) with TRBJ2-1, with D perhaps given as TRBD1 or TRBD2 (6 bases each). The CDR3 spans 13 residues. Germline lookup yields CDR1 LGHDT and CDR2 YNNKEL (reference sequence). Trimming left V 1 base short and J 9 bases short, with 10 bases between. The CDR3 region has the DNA TGTGCCAGCAGCCAAGCGGGGGCAAGTGAGCAGTTCTTC. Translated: CASSQAGASEQFF.

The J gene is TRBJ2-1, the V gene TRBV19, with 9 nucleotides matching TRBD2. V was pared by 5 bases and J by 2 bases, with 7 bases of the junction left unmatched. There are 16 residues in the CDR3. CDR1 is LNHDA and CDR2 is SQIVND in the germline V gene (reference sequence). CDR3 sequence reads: CASSWEAGGTYNEQFF. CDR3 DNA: TGTGCCAGTAGTTGGGAAGCGGGAGGAACCTACAATGAGCAGTTCTTC. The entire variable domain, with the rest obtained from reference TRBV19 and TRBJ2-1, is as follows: DGGITQSPKYLFRKEGQNVTLSCEQNLNHDAMYWYRQDPGQGLRLIYYSQIVNDFQKGDIAEGYSVSREKKESFPLTVTSAQKNPTAFYLCASSWEAGGTYNEQFFGPGTRLTVL.

The CDR3: CASSILGRSQPQHF. CDR3 nucleotides: TGTGCCAGTAGTATTCTAGGGAGAAGTCAGCCCCAGCATTTT. This sequence joins TRBV19 and TRBJ1-5; no clear D gene. The V gene's germline CDR1 is LNHDA and CDR2 SQIVND (reference sequence). The CDR3 is 14 residues long. The V end was cut by 3 bases, the J end by 6 bases, with 12 bases between.

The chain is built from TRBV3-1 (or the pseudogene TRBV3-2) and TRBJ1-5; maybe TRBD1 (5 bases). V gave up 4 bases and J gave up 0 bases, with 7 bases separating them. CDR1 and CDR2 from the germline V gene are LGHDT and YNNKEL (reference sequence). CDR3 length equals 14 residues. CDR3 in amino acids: CASSPGISNQPQHF. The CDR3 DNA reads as TGTGCCAGCAGCCCAGGGATTAGCAATCAGCCCCAGCATTTT.

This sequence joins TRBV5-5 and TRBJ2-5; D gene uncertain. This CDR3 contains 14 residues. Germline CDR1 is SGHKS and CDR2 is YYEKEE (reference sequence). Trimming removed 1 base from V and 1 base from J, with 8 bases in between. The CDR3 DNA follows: TGTGCCAGCAGCTTGAACGACCGCCAAGAGACCCAGTACTTC. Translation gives CASSLNDRQETQYF.

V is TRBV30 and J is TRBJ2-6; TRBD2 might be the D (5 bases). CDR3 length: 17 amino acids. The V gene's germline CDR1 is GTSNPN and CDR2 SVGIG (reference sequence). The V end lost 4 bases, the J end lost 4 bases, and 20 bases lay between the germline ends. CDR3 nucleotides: TGTGCCTGGACCAATACCCGCTGGGAGTTCGGGGCCAACGTCCTGACTTTC. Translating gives CAWTNTRWEFGANVLTF.

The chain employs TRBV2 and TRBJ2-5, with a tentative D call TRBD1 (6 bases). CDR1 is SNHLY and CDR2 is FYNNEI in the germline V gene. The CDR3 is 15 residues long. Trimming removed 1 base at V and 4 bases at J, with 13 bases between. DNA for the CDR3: TGTGCCAGCAGTGAAGGGCAGGGCAGGGGAGAGACCCAGTACTTC. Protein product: CASSEGQGRGETQYF.

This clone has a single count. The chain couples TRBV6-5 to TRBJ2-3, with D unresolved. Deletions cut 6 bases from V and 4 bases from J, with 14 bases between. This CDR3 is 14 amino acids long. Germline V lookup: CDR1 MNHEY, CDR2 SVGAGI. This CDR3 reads CASSEPAPPDTQYF. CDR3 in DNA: TGTGCCAGCAGCGAGCCGGCCCCCCCAGATACGCAGTATTTT.

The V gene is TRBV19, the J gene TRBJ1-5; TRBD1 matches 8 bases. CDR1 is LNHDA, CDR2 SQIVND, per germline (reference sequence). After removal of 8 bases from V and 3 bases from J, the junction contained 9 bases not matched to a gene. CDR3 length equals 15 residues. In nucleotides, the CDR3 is TGTGCCAGTCGGACCGGACAGGGACTCAATCAGCCCCAGCATTTT. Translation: CASRTGQGLNQPQHF.

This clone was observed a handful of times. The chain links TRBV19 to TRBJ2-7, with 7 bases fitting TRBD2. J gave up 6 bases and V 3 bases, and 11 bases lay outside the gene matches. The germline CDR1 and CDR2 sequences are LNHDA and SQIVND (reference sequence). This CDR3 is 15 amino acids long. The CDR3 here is CASSMLAALFSEQYF. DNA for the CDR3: TGTGCCAGTAGTATGCTAGCGGCCCTTTTTAGCGAGCAGTACTTC.

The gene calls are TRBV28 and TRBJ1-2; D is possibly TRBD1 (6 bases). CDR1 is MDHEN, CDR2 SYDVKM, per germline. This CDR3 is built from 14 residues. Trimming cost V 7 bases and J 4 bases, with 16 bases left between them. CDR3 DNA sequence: TGTGCCAGCACCCACAGGGACTTTTCCTATGGCTACACCTTC. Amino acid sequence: CASTHRDFSYGYTF.

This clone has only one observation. Here the CDR3 reads CAIGAGQSGSHNSPLHF. Written as DNA, the CDR3 is TGTGCCATCGGGGCAGGACAATCAGGCTCTCATAATTCACCCCTCCACTTT. The chain uses TRBV10-3 and TRBJ1-6; TRBD1 might be the D (5 bases). Trimming shortened V by 8 bases and J by 5 bases, and 22 bases separated the two germline ends. Germline lookup yields CDR1 ENHRY and CDR2 SYGVKD. The CDR3 covers 17 residues.

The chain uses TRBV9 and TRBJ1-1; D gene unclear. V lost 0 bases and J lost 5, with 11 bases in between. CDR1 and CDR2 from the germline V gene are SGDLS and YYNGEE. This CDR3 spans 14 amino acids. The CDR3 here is CASSVEGEWTEAFF. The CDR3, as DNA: TGTGCCAGCAGCGTAGAGGGAGAGTGGACTGAAGCTTTCTTT.

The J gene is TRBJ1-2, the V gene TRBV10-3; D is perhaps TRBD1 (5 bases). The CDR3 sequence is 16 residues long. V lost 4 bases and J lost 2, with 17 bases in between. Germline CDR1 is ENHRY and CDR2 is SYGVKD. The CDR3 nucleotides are TGTGCCATCAGTGTAGGTTGGGGGAGTTCGAACTATGGCTACACCTTC. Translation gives CAISVGWGSSNYGYTF.

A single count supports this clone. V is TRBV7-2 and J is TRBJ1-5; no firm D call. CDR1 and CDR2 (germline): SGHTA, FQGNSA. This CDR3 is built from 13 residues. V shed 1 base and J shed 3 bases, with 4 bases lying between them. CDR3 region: CASSLVHNQPQHF. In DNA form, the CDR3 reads TGTGCCAGCAGCTTAGTTCACAATCAGCCCCAGCATTTT.

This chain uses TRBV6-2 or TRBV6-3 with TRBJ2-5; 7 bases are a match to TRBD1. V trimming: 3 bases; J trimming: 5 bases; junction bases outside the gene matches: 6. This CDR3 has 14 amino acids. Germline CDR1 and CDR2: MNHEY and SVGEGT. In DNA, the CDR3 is TGTGCCAGCAGTTATGAACAGGGGTGGGAGACCCAGTACTTC. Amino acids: CASSYEQGWETQYF.

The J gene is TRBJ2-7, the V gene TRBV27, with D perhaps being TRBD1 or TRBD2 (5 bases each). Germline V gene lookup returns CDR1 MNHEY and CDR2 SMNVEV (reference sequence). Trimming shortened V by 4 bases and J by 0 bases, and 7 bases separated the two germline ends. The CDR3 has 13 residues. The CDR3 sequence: CASSWDPSYEQYF. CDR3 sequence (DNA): TGTGCCAGCAGTTGGGACCCCTCCTACGAGCAGTACTTC.

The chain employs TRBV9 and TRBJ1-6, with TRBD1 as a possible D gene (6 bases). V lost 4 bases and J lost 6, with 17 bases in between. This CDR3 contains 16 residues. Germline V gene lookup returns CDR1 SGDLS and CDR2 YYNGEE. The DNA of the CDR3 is TGTGCCAGCAGCCTCGAGGGGGGATCTCGTAATTCACCCCTCCACTTT. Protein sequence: CASSLEGGSRNSPLHF.

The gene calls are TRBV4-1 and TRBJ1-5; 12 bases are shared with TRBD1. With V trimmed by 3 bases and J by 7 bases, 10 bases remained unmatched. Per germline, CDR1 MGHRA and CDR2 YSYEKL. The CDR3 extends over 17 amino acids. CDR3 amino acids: CASSQSWGGTGGQPQHF. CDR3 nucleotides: TGCGCCAGCAGCCAGTCCTGGGGGGGGACAGGGGGCCAGCCCCAGCATTTT.